One and the same sample provided the 18 T cell receptor beta chains below, sequenced in a study of control samples from healthy donors and cancer patients. Measured with immunoSEQ multiplex PCR; TCRdb has only the in-frame clones, and not every one. The sample holds about 89,000 clones, more than 70% seen once. Sample: blood. Receptors were obtained from a middle-aged woman in good health.

V gene TRBV2 combines with J gene TRBJ1-5; D perhaps matches TRBD1 (6 bases). Between the trimmed V and J ends, which lost 3 bases and 8 bases, there was a span of 17 bases. This CDR3 comprises 15 residues. Germline loops: CDR1 SNHLY, CDR2 FYNNEI. The CDR3 nucleotides are TGTGCCAGCAGTGACCGGGGACATCTAAACGAGCCCCAGCATTTT. The encoded protein is CASSDRGHLNEPQHF.

There are a few counts of this clone. The genes are TRBV30 and TRBJ1-1; possible D gene TRBD1, 6 bases. In germline, CDR1 is GTSNPN, CDR2 SVGIG (reference sequence). V was trimmed by 5 bases and J by 3 bases, leaving 25 bases between them. The length of the CDR3 is 17 residues. The CDR3 reads CAWLASGGVKEDTEAFF. The CDR3 coding sequence is TGTGCCTGGCTTGCCTCCGGGGGCGTGAAGGAAGACACTGAAGCTTTCTTT.

There are a few counts of this clone. The chain links TRBV5-8 to TRBJ2-7; 15 bases fit TRBD2. Losses at the gene ends were 0 bases for V and 3 bases for J; bases not matched to a gene: 4. The germline gives CDR1 SGHTS, CDR2 YDEGEE. The length of the CDR3 is 17 residues. In nucleotides, the CDR3 is TGTGCCAGCAGCTTGGATTGGACTAGCGGGGGGGGCTACGAGCAGTACTTC. It yields the protein CASSLDWTSGGGYEQYF.

The gene calls are TRBV7-9 and TRBJ1-2, with 10 bases aligning to TRBD1. Germline CDR1 is SEHNR and CDR2 is FQNEAQ (reference sequence). This CDR3 is built from 15 residues. V was pared by 5 bases and J by 4 bases, with 7 bases of the junction left unmatched. The CDR3 loop reads CASSETGGAGYGYTF. CDR3 DNA sequence: TGTGCCAGCAGCGAGACAGGGGGCGCGGGCTATGGCTACACCTTC.

The V and J genes are TRBV29-1 and TRBJ2-7, with 9 bases that match TRBD1. The CDR3 contains 12 residues. V shed 6 bases, J shed 3 bases, and the junction held 3 bases outside the gene matches. The germline gives CDR1 SQVTM, CDR2 ANQGSEA. The CDR3 region is CSVETGGYEQYF. DNA of the CDR3: TGCAGCGTAGAGACAGGGGGCTACGAGCAGTACTTC.

The rearrangement links TRBV29-1 to TRBJ2-5; a weak D match, TRBD2 (6 bases). The CDR3 runs 12 residues. CDR1 and CDR2 (germline): SQVTM, ANQGSEA. V was trimmed by 7 bases and J by 1 base, leaving 10 bases between them. CDR3 nucleotide sequence: TGCAGCGCGTGGAGGGCCCAAGAGACCCAGTACTTC. It yields the protein CSAWRAQETQYF.

The V call is TRBV7-3, the J call TRBJ2-7; either TRBD1 or TRBD2 may fit D (5 bases each). V was shortened by 4 bases and J by 5 bases, with 12 bases between the two germline ends. The germline V gene has CDR1 SGHTA and CDR2 FQGTGA. The CDR3 has 13 amino acids. The CDR3 region has the DNA TGTGCCAGCAGCTGGTCCGGGGCAGACGAGCAGTACTTC. Amino acid sequence: CASSWSGADEQYF.

The J gene is TRBJ1-5, the V gene TRBV15; D is unresolved. Trimming took off 0 bases at V and 1 base at J, with 7 bases between the two ends. The CDR3 length is 15 residues. Germline V lookup: CDR1 LNHNV, CDR2 YYDKDF (reference sequence). In DNA, the CDR3 is TGTGCCACCAGCAGAGATCTCGGGAGCAATCAGCCCCAGCATTTT. Protein sequence: CATSRDLGSNQPQHF.

This clone is a singleton in its sample. This sequence joins TRBV30 and TRBJ1-3; no reliable D call. V was shortened by 2 bases and J by 3 bases, with 11 bases between the two germline ends. Per the germline V gene, CDR1 is GTSNPN and CDR2 is SVGIG (reference sequence). The CDR3 is made up of 14 amino acids. The CDR3 DNA sequence: TGTGCCTGGAGTCCTAGTTCACTTGGAAACACCATATATTTT. It specifies CAWSPSSLGNTIYF.

CDR3 nucleotides: TGTGCCAGTAGACGGACAGACCTTAACTATGGCTACACCTTC. Translating gives CASRRTDLNYGYTF. The rearrangement links TRBV19 to TRBJ1-2, with a weak D call TRBD1 (6 bases). CDR1 is LNHDA, CDR2 SQIVND, per germline (reference sequence). V gave up 6 bases and J gave up 1 base, with 12 bases separating them. The CDR3 totals 14 residues.

In this sample, this clone turned up once. The CDR3 reads CSVFLGSGNTIYF. In nucleotides, the CDR3 is TGCAGCGTATTCTTGGGCTCTGGAAACACCATATATTTT. This chain uses TRBV29-1 with TRBJ1-3; D is unclear. Germline loops: CDR1 SQVTM, CDR2 ANQGSEA. The CDR3 sequence is 13 residues long. Trimming left V 6 bases short and J 0 bases short, with 9 bases between.

This clone was observed once. This rearrangement joins TRBV12-3 or TRBV12-4 to TRBJ2-5; TRBD2 matches 7 bases. Losses at the gene ends were 3 bases for V and 5 bases for J; bases not matched to a gene: 3. The CDR3 contains 13 residues. The CDR3 loop is CASSFGGRETQYF. CDR3 in DNA: TGTGCCAGCAGTTTCGGGGGGAGGGAGACCCAGTACTTC.

In DNA, the CDR3 is TGTGCCGGCGGGGGGGCAGGGTCCCGCGAGCAGTACTTC. Encoded protein: CAGGGAGSREQYF. This rearrangement joins TRBV7-9 to TRBJ2-7; 9 nucleotides line up with TRBD2. V was pared by 11 bases and J by 6 bases, with 11 bases of the junction left unmatched. Germline V gene lookup returns CDR1 SEHNR and CDR2 FQNEAQ (reference sequence). The CDR3 spans 13 residues.

The V gene is TRBV5-4, the J gene TRBJ2-5, with 7 bases aligning to TRBD1. V lost 2 bases and J lost 5; bases outside the gene matches: 6. The CDR3 consists of 14 residues. Germline V lookup: CDR1 SGHNT, CDR2 YYREEE (reference sequence). The CDR3 nucleotides are TGTGCCAGCAGCTTAGGGGGCCTGGGGGAGACCCAGTACTTC. It codes for CASSLGGLGETQYF.

V is TRBV18 and J is TRBJ1-2, with 7 positions matching TRBD1. The CDR3 sequence is 16 residues long. J lost 2 bases, V lost 2 bases, and 8 bases had no gene match. CDR1 KGHSH and CDR2 LQKENI come from the germline V gene. CDR3 sequence: CASSPTRQGINYGYTF. The CDR3 bases are TGTGCCAGCTCACCAACTCGACAGGGTATCAACTATGGCTACACCTTC.

V usage is TRBV7-2 and J usage is TRBJ1-6, with D unclear. This CDR3 comprises 15 residues. Germline CDR1 and CDR2: SGHTA and FQGNSA. Deletions cut 4 bases from V and 0 bases from J, with 7 bases between. CDR3 nucleotide sequence: TGTGCCAGCAGCTCAGACGGCTCCTATAATTCACCCCTCCACTTT. It is translated as CASSSDGSYNSPLHF.

V usage is TRBV10-3 and J usage is TRBJ2-7; 12 nucleotides line up with TRBD2. Germline V gene sequence: CDR1 ENHRY, CDR2 SYGVKD. The length of the CDR3 is 17 residues. Unmatched junction bases numbered 5, after V lost 2 bases and J lost 0 bases. The CDR3 region is CAISELAGGQSSYEQYF. CDR3 in DNA: TGTGCCATCAGTGAGCTAGCGGGGGGGCAGAGCTCCTACGAGCAGTACTTC.

The rearrangement joins TRBV7-9 to TRBJ1-1; unclear D gene. Germline V gene data show CDR1 as SEHNR and CDR2 as FQNEAQ (reference sequence). The CDR3 is 15 amino acids. V lost 5 bases and J 0 bases, leaving 13 bases between the germline ends. CDR3 residues: CASSPSRTLNTEAFF. The CDR3 DNA is TGTGCCAGCAGCCCTAGCAGGACGTTGAACACTGAAGCTTTCTTT.